Listed below are T cell receptor beta chains from one sample, sequenced in a study of neurological immune-mediated disorders. TCRdb re-analysed the 5' RACE reads in MiXCR, keeping a single row per CDR3 protein. The table includes roughly 49,000 distinct CDR3 sequences, approximately 14% detected once. Material for sequencing was PBMCs. The receptor set was obtained from a male donor with HTLV-1-associated myelopathy (HAM/TSP). Both conserved end residues are part of each CDR3. A D gene is named only where the DNA matches it firmly. Size values are once, few and many counts, or a class for expanded clones, and some rows have none.

many	TRBD1	TRBV5-1	TRBJ2-7	CASSPGTGPSDEQYF	TGCGCCAGCAGCCCCGGGACAGGGCCTTCCGACGAGCAGTACTTC
many	TRBD1	TRBV28	TRBJ1-2	CASTHQGADYGYTF	TGTGCCAGCACCCATCAGGGGGCTGACTATGGCTACACCTTC
many	NA	TRBV24-1	TRBJ1-1	CATSDPRHTEAFF	TGTGCCACCAGTGATCCCAGGCACACTGAAGCTTTCTTT
NA	TRBD1	TRBV28	TRBJ1-2	CASYRPTGTGVYGYTF	TGTGCCAGCTACCGCCCAACCGGGACAGGGGTCTATGGCTACACCTTC
many	TRBD1	TRBV12-5	TRBJ2-3	CASGSGTGFRDTQYF	TGTGCTAGTGGTTCCGGGACAGGGTTTCGGGATACGCAGTATTTT
many	TRBD2	TRBV5-1	TRBJ2-1	CASSLGWLAGANEQFF	TGCGCCAGCAGCTTGGGATGGCTAGCGGGGGCAAATGAGCAGTTCTTC
many	NA	TRBV6-2/TRBV6-3	TRBJ2-6	CASCPISRSGANVLTF	TGTGCCAGCTGCCCGATATCTAGATCTGGGGCCAACGTCCTGACTTTC
many	NA	TRBV2	TRBJ2-1	CASSLQGYEQFF	TGTGCCAGCAGTCTACAGGGTTATGAGCAGTTCTTC
many	TRBD1	TRBV11-2	TRBJ1-1	CASSFGAGPGGLAVAFF	TGTGCCAGCAGCTTTGGTGCTGGGCCAGGGGGCCTCGCCGTAGCTTTCTTT
NA	TRBD1	TRBV5-1	TRBJ2-7	CASSERTGGTYEQYF	TGCGCCAGCAGCGAAAGGACAGGGGGAACCTACGAGCAGTACTTC
many	NA	TRBV29-1	TRBJ1-1	CSARVQGTEAFF	TGCAGCGCTCGGGTACAGGGAACTGAAGCTTTCTTT
many	TRBD1	TRBV11-2	TRBJ2-1	CASTTPGTGQGYMEQFF	TGTGCCAGCACCACACCGGGGACGGGACAGGGTTATATGGAGCAGTTCTTC
many	NA	TRBV20-1	TRBJ2-7	CSGQDAYEQYF	TGCAGTGGACAGGACGCCTACGAGCAGTACTTC
medium-sized	NA	TRBV7-9	TRBJ2-1	CASGQVDEQFF	TGTGCCAGCGGGCAGGTCGATGAGCAGTTCTTC
NA	NA	TRBV20-1	TRBJ2-7	CSALHGKGRYEQYF	TGCAGTGCTCTACATGGGAAAGGACGATACGAGCAGTACTTC
many	TRBD1	TRBV27	TRBJ1-1	CASRTGQGYTEAFF	TGTGCCAGCAGGACGGGACAGGGATATACTGAAGCTTTCTTT
many	NA	TRBV7-2	TRBJ2-2	CASSLVLWNTGELFF	TGTGCCAGCAGCTTAGTACTCTGGAACACCGGGGAGCTGTTTTTT
many	NA	TRBV5-1	TRBJ2-2	CASSVSVSNTGELFF	TGCGCCAGCAGCGTGTCTGTTTCGAACACCGGGGAGCTGTTTTTT
many	TRBD1	TRBV6-6	TRBJ1-5	CASRGGGQGSQPQHF	TGTGCCAGCAGGGGCGGAGGACAGGGGAGTCAGCCCCAGCATTTT
many	NA	TRBV6-2/TRBV6-3	TRBJ1-5	CASGDGNQPQHF	TGTGCCAGCGGGGACGGCAATCAGCCCCAGCATTTT
many	TRBD1	TRBV6-6	TRBJ2-5	CASRYTGQGGQTQYF	TGTGCCAGCAGATATACGGGACAGGGAGGACAGACCCAGTACTTC
many	NA	TRBV20-1	TRBJ1-6	CSARDSRNWNSPLHF	TGCAGTGCTAGAGATTCAAGGAATTGGAATTCACCCCTCCACTTT
many	TRBD2	TRBV5-1	TRBJ2-3	CASSTIPGGGDTQYF	TGCGCCAGCAGCACCATCCCTGGGGGGGGGGATACGCAGTATTTT
NA	TRBD2	TRBV20-1	TRBJ2-6	CSSKPSGGAGANVLTF	TGCAGTTCTAAGCCCAGCGGGGGAGCTGGGGCCAACGTCCTGACTTTC
many	TRBD1	TRBV5-1	TRBJ1-2	CASSMGQVSYGYTF	TGCGCCAGCAGCATGGGACAGGTCTCCTATGGCTACACCTTC
many	NA	TRBV4-3	TRBJ1-1	CASSLSLVNTEAFF	TGCGCCAGCAGCCTCAGCTTGGTGAACACTGAAGCTTTCTTT
many	TRBD2	TRBV29-1	TRBJ2-7	CSVVGLAGEYEQYF	TGCAGCGTCGTTGGACTAGCGGGGGAGTACGAGCAGTACTTC
few	NA	TRBV5-1	TRBJ1-6	CASSSQGTDSPLHF	TGCGCCAGCAGCTCGCAGGGAACGGATTCACCCCTCCACTTT
NA	NA	TRBV3-1	TRBJ1-6	CASSQDTVPQKPLHF	TGTGCCAGCAGCCAAGACACCGTGCCTCAAAAACCCCTCCACTTT
few	NA	TRBV18	TRBJ1-1	CASSPQGLNTEAFF	TGTGCCAGCTCACCACAGGGGCTGAACACTGAAGCTTTCTTT
many	NA	TRBV20-1	TRBJ1-2	CSASVPLGGSGYTF	TGCAGTGCTAGTGTACCGCTTGGAGGGAGTGGCTACACCTTC
many	NA	TRBV28	TRBJ2-3	CASSPRTGSSTDTQYF	TGTGCCAGCAGTCCCCGGACTGGCTCTAGCACAGATACGCAGTATTTT
few	TRBD2	TRBV5-1	TRBJ2-5	CASSLEAGGPQETQYF	TGCGCCAGCAGCTTGGAGGCGGGGGGGCCCCAAGAGACCCAGTACTTC
few	TRBD2	TRBV9	TRBJ2-3	CASSVGGLAGFPSTDTQYF	TGTGCCAGCAGCGTGGGTGGACTAGCGGGGTTCCCTAGCACAGATACGCAGTATTTT
many	TRBD2	TRBV7-2	TRBJ2-7	CASSREGGLAVHEQYF	TGTGCCAGCAGCCGGGAGGGAGGTCTAGCGGTCCACGAGCAGTACTTC
few	NA	TRBV18	TRBJ1-5	CASSPLRLAGLNQPQHF	TGTGCCAGCTCACCACTACGTTTGGCGGGACTCAATCAGCCCCAGCATTTT
many	TRBD2	TRBV5-1	TRBJ2-5	CASSFSGGLQETQYF	TGCGCCAGCAGCTTCAGCGGGGGGCTCCAAGAGACCCAGTACTTC
many	NA	TRBV20-1	TRBJ1-2	CSASPVRGTGYGYTF	TGCAGTGCTAGCCCTGTTCGGGGGACCGGCTATGGCTACACCTTC
many	NA	TRBV5-1	TRBJ1-3	CASSSTTAGNTIYF	TGCGCCAGCAGCTCGACGACAGCTGGAAACACCATATATTTT
NA	NA	TRBV4-3	TRBJ1-5	CASSQDLGSGTSRQPQHF	TGCGCCAGCAGCCAAGATCTGGGATCAGGGACAAGCCGGCAGCCCCAGCATTTT
NA	NA	TRBV10-2	TRBJ1-1	CAGSESAGNRAFF	TGTGCCGGCAGTGAGTCGGCGGGGAATCGGGCTTTCTTT
many	NA	TRBV7-8	TRBJ2-5	CASSLTYQETQYF	TGTGCCAGCAGCCTCACGTACCAAGAGACCCAGTACTTC
few	NA	TRBV3-1	TRBJ2-7	CASSHLRSDYEQYF	TGTGCCAGCAGCCATCTAAGATCTGACTACGAGCAGTACTTC
many	NA	TRBV7-9	TRBJ2-7	CASSSALRGRTYEQYF	TGTGCCAGCAGCTCCGCCCTCAGGGGTCGGACCTACGAGCAGTACTTC
many	NA	TRBV2	TRBJ2-5	CASSDLGGETQYF	TGTGCCAGCAGTGACCTTGGTGGGGAGACCCAGTACTTC
many	TRBD1	TRBV20-1	TRBJ2-3	CSAVGQGRTDTQYF	TGCAGTGCCGTAGGACAGGGACGCACAGATACGCAGTATTTT
once	NA	TRBV24-1	TRBJ2-6	CATSDPSGSCANVLTF	TGTGCCACCAGTGATCCTTCAGGGTCCTGTGCCAACGTCCTGACTTTC
many	TRBD1	TRBV6-1	TRBJ2-7	CASSAPAGTGRGYEQYF	TGTGCCAGCAGTGCCCCTGCGGGGACAGGGCGAGGATACGAGCAGTACTTC